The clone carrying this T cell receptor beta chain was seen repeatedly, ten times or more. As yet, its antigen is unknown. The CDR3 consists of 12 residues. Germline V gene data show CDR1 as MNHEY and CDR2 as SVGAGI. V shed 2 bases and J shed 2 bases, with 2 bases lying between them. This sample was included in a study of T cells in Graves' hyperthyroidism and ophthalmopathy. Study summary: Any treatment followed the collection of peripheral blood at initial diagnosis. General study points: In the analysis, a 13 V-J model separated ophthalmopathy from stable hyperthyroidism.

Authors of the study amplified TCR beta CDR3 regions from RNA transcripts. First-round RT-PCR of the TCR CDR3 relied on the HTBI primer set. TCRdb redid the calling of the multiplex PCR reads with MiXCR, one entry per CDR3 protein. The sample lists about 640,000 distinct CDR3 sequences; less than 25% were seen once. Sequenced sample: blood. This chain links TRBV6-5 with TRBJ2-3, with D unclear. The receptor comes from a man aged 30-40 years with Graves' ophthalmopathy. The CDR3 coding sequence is TGTGCCAGCAGTTACCCCACAGATACGCAGTATTTT. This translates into CASSYPTDTQYF.